The T cell receptor beta chain under discussion was sequenced for a study of CD8 T cells in ankylosing spondylitis. Broader study findings: Disease-associated clones were reportedly significantly overrepresented in matched ankylosing spondylitis synovial fluid. A TCR beta motif of several highly homologous variants appeared characteristic of ankylosing spondylitis blood.

Using its own MiXCR run on the 5' RACE reads, TCRdb lists one record per CDR3 protein. The repertoire holds almost 400,000 distinct CDR3 sequences, with around 22% as singletons. This clonotype has only a few counts. Its antigen remains unidentified. CDR1 and CDR2 (germline): SGHRS, YFSETQ. The CDR3 consists of 17 residues. V dropped 1 base and J dropped 3; count of bases not matched to a gene: 9. This chain connects TRBV5-1 to TRBJ2-7; 11 bases agree with TRBD2. This receptor was identified in a male donor with ankylosing spondylitis. Input material: blood, either unsorted or a sorted T cell fraction (not recorded which). In DNA form, the CDR3 reads TGCGCCAGCAGCTTGTTCCCGACTAGCGGGGAACGCTACGAGCAGTACTTC. Translating gives CASSLFPTSGERYEQYF.